The 31 T cell receptor beta chains below all came from one sample that was sequenced in a study of cytomegalovirus exposure and HLA in healthy donors. This PCR relied on a set of 60 Vbeta primers and 13 Jbeta primers. The table came from immunoSEQ multiplex PCR; TCRdb's copy has only in-frame clones and leaves some out. Of some 160,000 clones listed, 81% are singletons. Sequencing was carried out using PBMCs. The receptors were gathered from a man aged 50 to 59 in good health and CMV-seropositive.

CDR3 protein: CASSQGQDTDTQYF. The CDR3 DNA sequence: TGTGCCAGCAGCCAGGGACAGGACACAGATACGCAGTATTTT. The chain combines TRBV7-3 with TRBJ2-3; TRBD1 agrees at 8 bases. Germline values: CDR1 SGHTA, CDR2 FQGTGA. CDR3 length: 14 residues. Losses at the gene ends were 5 bases for V and 2 bases for J; bases not matched to a gene: 3.

This clone was seen only once. The chain joins TRBV4-3 to TRBJ2-7, with TRBD2 matching 9 bases. Germline lookup yields CDR1 LGHNA and CDR2 YSLEER. The J segment lost 1 base and the V segment lost 1 base, leaving 8 bases of the junction unmatched. CDR3 length: 17 amino acids. CDR3 region: CASSQGTSAFESYEQYF. The CDR3 nucleotides read TGCGCCAGCAGCCAAGGGACTAGCGCTTTCGAGTCCTACGAGCAGTACTTC.

In its sample, this clone was seen a few times. Germline is not matched at one junction end, which may reflect a read error. V usage is TRBV19 and J usage is TRBJ1-5; D is possibly TRBD1 (6 bases). This CDR3 is 16 amino acids long. Germline assignment: CDR1 LNHDA and CDR2 SQIVND (reference sequence). In DNA form, the CDR3 reads TGTGCCAGTAGTGTAGAAAACAGGGCAGGATATCAGCCCCAGCATTTT. Its protein product is CASSVENRAGYQPQHF.

This chain joins TRBV14 and TRBJ2-7, with TRBD1 matching 9 bases. Looked up from germline, CDR1 is SGHDN and CDR2 is FVKESK. The V and J ends lost 4 bases and 0 bases, in that order; junction bases with no gene match: 4. The CDR3 loop spans 15 amino acids. CDR3 amino acids: CASSPQGAGSYEQYF. CDR3 nucleotides: TGTGCCAGCAGCCCACAGGGGGCCGGCTCCTACGAGCAGTACTTC.

This clone has just a few counts. The V gene is TRBV6-1, the J gene TRBJ2-2, with D maybe TRBD2 (5 bases). This CDR3 comprises 14 residues. Germline V gene lookup returns CDR1 MNHNS and CDR2 SASEGT. V lost 5 bases and J 6 bases, leaving 13 bases between the germline ends. The CDR3 coding sequence is TGTGCCAGCAGTTTGGCTAGCCGATCCGGGGAGCTGTTTTTT. It codes for CASSLASRSGELFF.

V and J are TRBV6-1 and TRBJ2-7, with D tentatively TRBD2 (5 bases). V lost 8 bases and J 7 bases, leaving 12 bases between the germline ends. CDR1 and CDR2 (germline): MNHNS, SASEGT. The CDR3 runs to 11 residues. The CDR3 nucleotides are TGTGCCAGCGGGGAGTTGAGGGAGCAGTACTTC. Translated: CASGELREQYF.

The rearrangement uses TRBV30 and TRBJ1-2, with D possibly matching TRBD1 (5 bases). Germline V gene sequence: CDR1 GTSNPN, CDR2 SVGIG (reference sequence). The CDR3 is made up of 16 amino acids. V was clipped by 4 bases and J by 0 bases, with 18 bases between them. Written as DNA, the CDR3 is TGTGCCTGGATCAGTTCGAACAGGAGATCTAACTATGGCTACACCTTC. Translating it yields CAWISSNRRSNYGYTF. Filled out from reference TRBV30 and TRBJ1-2, the complete variable domain reads SQTIHQWPATLVQPVGSPLSLECTVEGTSNPNLYWYRQAAGRGLQLLFYSVGIGQISSEVPQNLSASRPQDRQFILSSKKLLLSDSGFYLCAWISSNRRSNYGYTFGSGTRLTVV.

CDR3 nucleotide sequence: TGTGCCAGCAGCGTAGCAGGGACAGGGGCCAACGTCCTGACTTTC. It yields the protein CASSVAGTGANVLTF. The rearrangement links TRBV9 to TRBJ2-6, with D perhaps matching TRBD1 (6 bases). The CDR3 spans 15 residues. V was clipped by 0 bases and J by 4 bases, with 8 bases between them. Germline CDR1 and CDR2: SGDLS and YYNGEE.

V gene TRBV5-5 combines with J gene TRBJ2-1; D unresolved. This CDR3 is 15 amino acids long. Trimming took 0 bases from V and 2 from J, leaving 9 bases between them. CDR1 and CDR2 from the germline V gene are SGHKS and YYEKEE (reference sequence). The chain's CDR3 is CASSLGPGTYNEQFF. The CDR3 nucleotides are TGTGCCAGCAGCTTGGGTCCAGGCACCTACAATGAGCAGTTCTTC.

This chain uses TRBV5-4 with TRBJ2-3; TRBD2 matches at 7 bases. The CDR3 length is 15 residues. J was trimmed by 1 base and V by 4 bases; bases with no gene match: 6. CDR1 and CDR2 (germline): SGHNT, YYREEE (reference sequence). The CDR3 nucleotides are TGTGCCAGCAGCCGGGGAGGGGCCCGCACAGATACGCAGTATTTT. Protein sequence: CASSRGGARTDTQYF.

There are a few counts of this clone. J is TRBJ2-1 and V is TRBV11-2; possibly TRBD1 for D (5 bases). Germline lookup yields CDR1 SGHAT and CDR2 FQNNGV. The CDR3 sequence is 14 residues long. V was trimmed by 2 bases and J by 7 bases, leaving 12 bases between them. CDR3 residues: CASSLNRRRNEQFF. The CDR3 DNA is TGTGCCAGCAGCTTAAACAGGCGGCGTAATGAGCAGTTCTTC.

V and J are TRBV28 and TRBJ2-7; TRBD2 matches at 11 bases. In germline, CDR1 is MDHEN, CDR2 SYDVKM. The V and J ends lost 5 bases and 4 bases, in that order; junction bases with no gene match: 7. This CDR3 region has 15 residues. Here the CDR3 reads CASSARLAGRYEQYF. DNA of the CDR3: TGTGCCAGCAGTGCCCGACTAGCGGGAAGGTACGAGCAGTACTTC.

This clone appeared a few times. The rearrangement links TRBV9 to TRBJ1-3, with D maybe TRBD1 (5 bases). The CDR3 loop spans 16 amino acids. Germline CDR1 SGDLS, CDR2 YYNGEE. Deletions cut 0 bases from V and 1 base from J, with 11 bases between. In DNA, the CDR3 is TGTGCCAGCAGCGTAGGGGGAGGGGATTCTGGAAACACCATATATTTT. Its translation is CASSVGGGDSGNTIYF.

The chain carries TRBV6-5 and TRBJ2-5, with D possibly matching TRBD1 (5 bases). The J call may be wrong; the DNA end is better matched by TRBJ2-7. Germline V CDR1 and CDR2: MNHEY, SVGAGI. The length of the CDR3 is 14 residues. The CDR3 DNA sequence: TGTGCCAGCAGTTACGGACACCGATCCTACGAGCAGTACTTC. Its translation is CASSYGHRSYEQYF.

The chain has TRBV6-1 and TRBJ2-5, with a tentative D call TRBD2 (6 bases). The DNA end favors TRBJ2-7, so the J call may be wrong. The CDR3 runs 14 residues. Germline V gene lookup returns CDR1 MNHNS and CDR2 SASEGT. CDR3 residues: CASSEYGSTGEQYF. The DNA for the CDR3 is TGTGCCAGCAGTGAATACGGGAGTACAGGCGAGCAGTACTTC.

The J gene is TRBJ2-2, the V gene TRBV29-1, with D possibly TRBD2 on 5 matching bases. V gave up 1 base and J gave up 3 bases, with 9 bases separating them. Germline values: CDR1 SQVTM, CDR2 ANQGSEA. This CDR3 spans 14 amino acids. The CDR3 region has the DNA TGCAGCGTTGAAGGAGGCGGGTACACCGGGGAGCTGTTTTTT. Protein: CSVEGGGYTGELFF.

This clone was observed once. The gene calls are TRBV19 and TRBJ2-7; D uncertain. This CDR3 spans 13 amino acids. Germline values: CDR1 LNHDA, CDR2 SQIVND (reference sequence). The V gene lost 10 bases and the J gene lost 4 bases, with 17 bases spanning the gap. The CDR3 nucleotides are TGTGCCACCCCCGCCCAGGCCAATTACGAGCAGTACTTC. Translating it yields CATPAQANYEQYF.

V is TRBV6-5 and J is TRBJ1-3, with D tentatively TRBD1 (5 bases). V was clipped by 7 bases and J by 5 bases, with 18 bases between them. Germline V lookup: CDR1 MNHEY, CDR2 SVGAGI. The CDR3 runs 15 residues. The CDR3 DNA reads TGTGCCAGCAACCCTGGGGCAGGGCGGAGAAACACCATATATTTT. This codes for CASNPGAGRRNTIYF.

The V gene is TRBV29-1, the J gene TRBJ2-3; TRBD2 aligns across 8 bases. Germline V gene sequence: CDR1 SQVTM, CDR2 ANQGSEA. The V gene end was trimmed by 4 bases and the J gene end by 2 bases; junction bases not matched to a gene: 8. This CDR3 has 15 residues. DNA for the CDR3: TGCAGCGTTGGTGTACGGGGGGGCCCCACAGATACGCAGTATTTT. It is translated as CSVGVRGGPTDTQYF.

This clone appeared a single time. J is TRBJ1-4 and V is TRBV4-2; 9 bases are a match to TRBD1. This CDR3 has 15 amino acids. The junction had 3 bases not matched to a gene; V was cut back by 3 bases and J by 4 bases. The germline V gene encodes CDR1 LGHNA and CDR2 YNFKEQ. In DNA form, the CDR3 reads TGTGCCAGCAGCCACCGGACAGGGGATAATGAAAAACTGTTTTTT. It yields the protein CASSHRTGDNEKLFF.

This clone was recorded once. The rearrangement joins TRBV18 to TRBJ2-2, with D possibly matching TRBD2 (5 bases). The germline gives CDR1 KGHSH, CDR2 LQKENI. The ends were cut back, 5 bases at V and 2 bases at J, with 15 bases in the middle. The CDR3 sequence is 16 residues long. CDR3 nucleotide sequence: TGTGCCAGCTCAGGTGCCGGGAACGTCAACACCGGGGAGCTGTTTTTT. It is translated as CASSGAGNVNTGELFF.

The chain combines TRBV25-1 with TRBJ1-1; D might be TRBD1 (5 bases). The CDR3 has 13 amino acids. V was cut by 5 bases and J by 1 base, with 8 bases left in between. From germline, CDR1 is MGHDK and CDR2 SYGVNS. The CDR3 here is CASSLGQNTEAFF. The DNA of the CDR3 is TGTGCCAGCAGTTTAGGACAGAACACTGAAGCTTTCTTT. Full variable domain (rest looked up from reference TRBV25-1 and TRBJ1-1): EADIYQTPRYLVIGTGKKITLECSQTMGHDKMYWYQQDPGMELHLIHYSYGVNSTEKGDLSSESTVSRIRTEHFPLTLESARPSHTSQYLCASSLGQNTEAFFGQGTRLTVV.

J is TRBJ1-2 and V is TRBV2; D gene uncertain. The V end lost 7 bases, the J end lost 4 bases, and 16 bases lay between the germline ends. CDR3 size: 14 residues. CDR1 is SNHLY, CDR2 FYNNEI, per germline. CDR3 residues: CASIPTTTSYGYTF. As DNA, the CDR3 is TGTGCCAGCATACCAACCACCACGAGCTATGGCTACACCTTC.

CDR3 sequence: CASSSGQRRGYTF. CDR3 nucleotides: TGTGCCAGCAGCTCGGGACAGCGACGCGGCTACACCTTC. The chain joins TRBV7-2 to TRBJ1-2; 7 nucleotides align to TRBD1. J gave up 8 bases and V 4 bases, and 7 bases lay outside the gene matches. Germline CDR1 and CDR2: SGHTA and FQGNSA. This CDR3 has 13 residues.

The CDR3 coding sequence is TGTGCCATCAGTGAGTCTATAGGGACTAGCGGGAACGGGGCCTACGAGCAGTACTTC. Translation gives CAISESIGTSGNGAYEQYF. The chain employs TRBV10-3 and TRBJ2-7, with 13 bases that match TRBD2. Unmatched junction bases numbered 10, after V lost 0 bases and J lost 2 bases. Germline V gene data show CDR1 as ENHRY and CDR2 as SYGVKD. The CDR3 consists of 19 residues.

This chain links TRBV28 with TRBJ2-1, with TRBD1 as a possible D gene (6 bases). From germline, CDR1 is MDHEN and CDR2 SYDVKM. V lost 8 bases, J lost 5 bases, and 28 bases lay in between. This CDR3 has 18 amino acids. The CDR3 loop is CASLPSPGDPHPDNEQFF. The CDR3 coding sequence is TGTGCCAGCCTGCCCTCTCCAGGGGATCCCCATCCCGACAATGAGCAGTTCTTC. Full variable domain (remainder filled in from reference TRBV28 and TRBJ2-1): DVKVTQSSRYLVKRTGEKVFLECVQDMDHENMFWYRQDPGLGLRLIYFSYDVKMKEKGDIPEGYSVSREKKERFSLILESASTNQTSMYLCASLPSPGDPHPDNEQFFGPGTRLTVL.

V usage is TRBV6-5 and J usage is TRBJ2-5, with TRBD2 matching over 13 bases. Germline CDR1 and CDR2: MNHEY and SVGAGI. V lost 5 bases, J lost 7 bases, and 4 bases stayed unmatched. The CDR3 is 14 amino acids. The CDR3 nucleotides are TGTGCCAGCAGTCTCACTAGCGGGGGGGGGACCCAGTACTTC. Translating gives CASSLTSGGGTQYF.

The V call is TRBV5-1, the J call TRBJ2-3, with 13 positions matching TRBD2. V trimming: 2 bases; J trimming: 6 bases; junction bases outside the gene matches: 6. The germline CDR1 and CDR2 sequences are SGHRS and YFSETQ. The CDR3 extends over 16 amino acids. The DNA of the CDR3 is TGCGCCAGCAGCTTCGGACTAGCGGGGGAAGTGGATACGCAGTATTTT. Translated, it gives CASSFGLAGEVDTQYF.

This chain links TRBV7-2 with TRBJ2-7, with D perhaps matching TRBD2 (6 bases). Germline V gene sequence: CDR1 SGHTA, CDR2 FQGNSA. The V end lost 2 bases, the J end lost 6 bases, and 17 bases lay between the germline ends. The CDR3 spans 15 residues. CDR3 sequence: CASSLRLRGAGEQYF. DNA of the CDR3: TGTGCCAGCAGCTTACGTTTGCGGGGCGCGGGCGAGCAGTACTTC.

This clone occurred a few times. The chain employs TRBV10-1 and TRBJ2-3; 10 nucleotides agree with TRBD2. The V segment lost 9 bases and the J segment 2 bases; nucleotides outside the gene matches: 17. Germline V gene lookup returns CDR1 WNHNN and CDR2 SYGVQD (reference sequence). The CDR3 extends over 18 amino acids. CDR3 nucleotides: TGCGCCAGGAACCGGGGGGCTAGCGGGAGCGCACCCACAGATACGCAGTATTTT. Translating it yields CARNRGASGSAPTDTQYF.

The V and J genes are TRBV25-1 and TRBJ1-4, with 7 bases lining up with TRBD1. The CDR3 has 15 residues. Germline values: CDR1 MGHDK, CDR2 SYGVNS. With V trimmed by 1 base and J by 7 bases, 6 bases remained unmatched. This chain's CDR3 is CASSEFKGASEKLFF. The DNA for the CDR3 is TGTGCCAGCAGTGAATTTAAGGGGGCGAGTGAAAAACTGTTTTTT.